The source of this T cell receptor beta chain is a study of cytomegalovirus exposure and HLA in healthy donors listed by TCRdb under 2017. Broadly, across the study: According to an earlier analysis of around 600 of the donors, about 179 million T cells yielded 90 million to 140 million unique TCR beta sequences and around 300 Gb of sequence data. About 330 gigabases of sequencing data and 75 million to 85 million unique TCR sequences made up an early release that covered some 640 HLA-typed donors. Both class I and class II loci were covered by HLA typing, at four-digit resolution. To decide whether each TCR beta V gene segment behaved as functional or pseudogenic, an earlier analysis of 587 of the donors relied on high-throughput TCR beta sequencing. All discovery cohort repertoires had been generated using a single sequencing platform. A later genetic analysis took genome-wide SNP genotypes for about 55% of the roughly 670 donors and used that subset as a discovery cohort. On average, 235,054 unique TCR beta nucleotide sequences were sequenced per donor among about 400 genotyped donors of the cohort, with about 19% of those sequences being non-productive. Donor age, sex, ethnicity and CMV serostatus were compiled alongside the repertoire data. About 5 DR-DQ haplotypes were handled as single units for association and clustering, since linkage in the cohort was strong. Among the 398 genotyped donors, approximately 77% belonged to the genetic ancestry cluster associated with self-reported Caucasian donors. The T cell repertoires of 666 subjects were profiled by immunosequencing and related to cytomegalovirus serostatus. The study was designed to test whether signatures of past pathogen exposure could be identified by cataloging public T cell receptors. Typing coverage varied by locus: roughly 629-640 donors for A, B, C, DRB1 and DQB1; more than 500 for DQA1; around 570 for DPA1; around 490 for DPB1. Along with the 666-subject first cohort, a separate validation cohort of more than 90 different subjects was used. In the later analysis, no new phenotypic data were used to find candidate immune exposures; instead, reliance was placed on TCR beta sequences and their occurrence across donors. High-throughput TCR immunosequencing, statistical association of individual TCRs with disease status, and machine learning were combined to predict cytomegalovirus infection status. In a later analysis, previously published TCR beta repertoires from about 640 donors were re-analyzed and high-resolution HLA genotyping was added so that TCR occurrence patterns could be studied.

Overall study results and their limits: In a later analysis, the rate of TCR association differed among HLA loci, with DRB1 alleles having the most associated TCRs and HLA-C alleles having the fewest. The authors suggested that the approach could potentially be extended to other disease states and immunological phenotypes. A further reported finding was that TCR beta sequences accurately predicted the HLA-A and HLA-B alleles for most subjects in the first cohort. At a false discovery rate of 0.05, a later analysis linked 16,951 TCR beta sequences to specific HLA alleles. Because the 87-base-pair reads could not distinguish some IMGT-functional V segments, including TRBV6-2 and TRBV6-3, those segments were excluded. Only TCR beta chains were sequenced in this cohort, and the absence of alpha or paired-chain data limited detectable features. A later analysis reported that several top co-occurrence clusters appeared linked to parvovirus B19, influenza, CMV and Epstein-Barr virus. Most CMV-associated TCR beta chains appeared to be HLA-restricted in a later analysis, and the HLA associations seemed to be driven largely by CMV exposure. CMV serostatus was the only immune exposure information available for the cohort. The earlier analysis of almost 600 of the donors excluded about 16 rarely observed V segments, including chromosome 9 orphons, because counts were too low. In an earlier analysis of around 600 of the donors, most TCR beta V segments appeared in productive rearrangements about 87% or about 30% of the time, broadly matching IMGT annotations. A few of the identified cytomegalovirus-associated TCR beta chains were confirmed in vitro to be specific for cytomegalovirus antigens. An association between a missense DCLRE1C variant and V-gene and J-gene trimming of TCR beta chains was found in a later genetic analysis and replicated in an independent cohort. Because HLA typing was missing for some donors at each locus, association tests included only the typed subset. In a later analysis, HLA-associated TCR beta chains were found to be more clonally expanded and to have lower generation probabilities than equally common non-associated chains. A total of 164 TCR beta chains were listed by the study as associated with cytomegalovirus. Correlated functional status among segregating V segments might be attributable to linkage disequilibrium, but an unknown experimental factor could not be ruled out. A cluster of highly shared sequence variants was judged likely to be a technical artifact of the sequencing pipeline. When HLA alleles, especially DR and DQ, strongly co-occurred, TCR associations were difficult to assign to individual alleles. Roughly uniform sequencing depth across donors was assumed in presence/absence analyses, although this assumption may not hold. Most TCR sequences were seen in very few donors, while some public TCRs were found in many individuals. The classifier was reported to diagnose cytomegalovirus status with high specificity and sensitivity in both the original and validation cohorts. According to a later genetic analysis, donors in an Asian-associated ancestry cluster had fewer N-insertions in productive TCRs than the approximately 670-donor mean.

CDR1 LGHNA and CDR2 YSLEER were looked up in the germline V gene. Counted from cysteine to phenylalanine, this CDR3 has 15 amino acids. Just CDR3 DNA is preserved here, 45 bases in frame from base 1. V and J lose 3 bases and 0 bases, and a span of 9 bases separates them. This clone was observed a handful of times. Its antigen is still unknown. No base quality values were provided; no much bigger clone lies one nucleotide off. The cohort consisted of 670 or so healthy bone marrow donors. At the time of sampling, every cohort member was nominally healthy, though immune exposures that went unrecorded were likely present. The donor tested CMV seronegative, placing the donor among the 352 seronegative members of the cohort. A peripheral blood sample was collected from each donor, and TCR beta sequencing was performed on peripheral blood mononuclear cells. Genomic DNA extraction from the blood cell samples was performed with the Qiagen DNeasy Blood Extraction Kit.

Preparation of the library involved the immunoSEQ multiplex PCR assay. The multiplex PCR relied on a mix of 60 forward primers for TCR Vbeta segments and 13 reverse primers for TCR Jbeta segments. A multiplex PCR assay on genomic DNA amplified the CDR3 region of rearranged TCR beta genes. Amplified TCR beta libraries were sequenced as 87-base-pair reads on the Illumina HiSeq System. In the paper's pipeline: A later analysis tallied some 79 million unique TCR beta chains across the 700 or so repertoires, and approximately 11 million of those chains were shared by two or more donors. A nearest-neighbor algorithm error-corrected the raw reads and collapsed the reads into unique sequences, merging closely related sequences to remove PCR and sequencing errors. V, D and J gene segments were assigned by aligning CDR3 sequences to IMGT reference sequences. For a sequence to be retained, a match of at least six nucleotides was required to both a V gene segment and a J gene segment. A rearrangement was called productive if the CDR3 had no stop codons and remained in frame with V and J, and every other rearrangement was called non-productive. Following IMGT convention, CDR3 was defined as the stretch from the second conserved V-encoded cysteine to the conserved J-encoded phenylalanine. The earlier analysis of a few hundred of the donors excluded any sequence lacking an unambiguous match to a single V gene segment. An earlier analysis of several hundred of the donors called V segments functional above 56.7% productive rearrangements and segregating when the between-donor standard deviation exceeded 5%. To diagnose cytomegalovirus status from the catalog of TCR beta chain sequences, a statistical classification framework was built. In a later analysis, TCR nucleotide sequences were compared against IMGT/GENE-DB human TR gene sequences so that V and J genes could be assigned. In a later analysis, CDR3 sequences and most-parsimonious VDJ recombination scenarios were assigned using the TCRdist pipeline. In a later analysis, each TCR beta chain was defined by its CDR3 amino acid sequence together with its V-gene family, and reads lacking a unique V-gene family were excluded. To address suspected cross-contamination and a sequencing artifact, a later analysis removed some 620 highly shared, low-generation-probability nucleotide sequences. For each public chain, a later analysis derived a clonal expansion index from normalized ranks of inferred template counts within each repertoire. In a later analysis, generation probabilities were computed with a VDJ recombination model fitted to out-of-frame rearrangements, and the resulting probabilities were checked against IGoR. A later analysis scored TCR-TCR, TCR-HLA and TCR-CMV co-occurrence with hypergeometric tests, applying a repertoire-size bias correction to TCR pairs. To estimate false discovery rates, a later analysis permuted the HLA or CMV assignments 20 times. In a later analysis, co-occurring TCRs were grouped using DBSCAN, and TCRdist sequence similarity was added for clustering within HLA-allele-positive subsets. Co-occurrence clustering excluded repertoires with fewer than 30,000 or more than 120,000 public chains, plus five with anomalous nucleotide sharing. The immuneACCESS repertoire file appears here via TCRdb, limited to in-frame rearrangements. These files lack a portion of the clones; in checked studies, under half of the deficit traces to unresolved V genes, and the cause of the others is not known. V and J calls and clone size are as listed in that table; D and trimming were resolved from the DNA. The sample has 110,000 or so clones on record, over 80% of them singletons. The top ten constitute roughly 6.1% of the sample.

This TCR was recovered from a man aged 18 to 29 in good health and CMV-seronegative. Sequencing used PBMCs. The rearranged segments are TRBV4-3 and TRBJ2-1; TRBD2 is possibly the D segment (5 matching bases). DNA sequence: TGCGCCAGCAGCCAGGAGGACGGCTCCTACAATGAGCAGTTCTTC. The resulting protein is CASSQEDGSYNEQFF.